This T cell receptor beta chain was identified in a study of shared clonotypes between healthy human individuals. This CDR3 contains 13 residues. Between the trimmed V and J ends, which lost 5 bases and 4 bases, there was a span of 12 bases. Per the germline V gene, CDR1 is MNHEY and CDR2 is SMNVEV (reference sequence). Comments on this clone: In the same sample, other DNA sequences code for this CDR3.

Naive CD8 isolation took CD45RO-negative cells positively selected for CCR7 and excluded terminally differentiated effector memory CD45RA+ cells. Clones were sequenced by immunoSEQ multiplex PCR, and TCRdb holds only the in-frame ones, with some missing. The repertoire holds about 580,000 clones, with nearly 98% as singletons. Sequencing used naive CD8+ T cells sorted from blood. The chain has TRBV27 and TRBJ2-7; possibly TRBD1 for D (5 bases). This TCR was sampled from a man in his thirties or forties in good health. The CDR3 coding sequence is TGTGCCAGCAGTCTTAGGGGTGGTTACGAGCAGTACTTC. It codes for CASSLRGGYEQYF.